A single sample gave rise to the 4 T cell receptor beta chains below, sequenced in a study of T cell responses to AZD1222 COVID-19 vaccine. Libraries were prepared by immunoSEQ multiplex PCR; TCRdb keeps only in-frame clonotypes and omits some of them. The sample lists about 82,000 clones; more than 90% were seen once. The material was peripheral blood, obtained on day 0 of AZD1222 vaccination. Source of these receptors: an adult in good health.

The chain employs TRBV4-1 and TRBJ2-1; a possible D gene is TRBD1 (7 bases). The CDR3 is 16 residues long. V shed 6 bases and J shed 10 bases, with 25 bases lying between them. The germline CDR1 and CDR2 sequences are MGHRA and YSYEKL. CDR3 bases: TGCGCCAGCAGGCCCCTTCAGGGGGGTGAGGTCGGAGAGCAGTTCTTC. This gives the protein CASRPLQGGEVGEQFF.

V and J are TRBV11-1 and TRBJ1-5, with 7 bases aligning to TRBD1. With V trimmed by 5 bases and J by 3 bases, 7 bases remained unmatched. The CDR3 extends over 15 amino acids. CDR1 is SGHAT, CDR2 FQDESV, per germline (reference sequence). CDR3 sequence (DNA): TGTGCCAGCAGCCTCACCGGGACAGACAATCAGCCCCAGCATTTT. Protein product: CASSLTGTDNQPQHF. Combining the CDR3 with reference TRBV11-1 and TRBJ1-5 gives the whole variable domain EAEVAQSPRYKITEKSQAVAFWCDPISGHATLYWYRQILGQGPELLVQFQDESVVDDSQLPKDRFSAERLKGVDSTLKIQPAELGDSAMYLCASSLTGTDNQPQHFGDGTRLSIL.

The CDR3 protein is CASSMQGKATNEKLFF. In nucleotides, the CDR3 is TGTGCCAGTAGTATGCAGGGGAAGGCAACTAATGAAAAACTGTTTTTT. The chain has TRBV19 and TRBJ1-4; the D gene is possibly TRBD1 (6 bases). The CDR3 sequence is 16 residues long. Trimming shortened V by 3 bases and J by 0 bases, and 11 bases separated the two germline ends. Germline values: CDR1 LNHDA, CDR2 SQIVND (reference sequence).

This CDR3 reads CASSQDLAGGTDTQYF. The CDR3 coding sequence is TGTGCCAGCAGCCAAGATTTGGCGGGTGGGACAGATACGCAGTATTTT. This rearrangement joins TRBV3-1 (or the pseudogene TRBV3-2) to TRBJ2-3, with D perhaps matching TRBD2 (5 bases). Trimming removed 0 bases from V and 3 bases from J, with 13 bases in between. The CDR3 covers 16 residues. Germline loops: CDR1 LGHDT, CDR2 YNNKEL (reference sequence).